The T cell receptor (beta chain) under discussion was sequenced for a study of molecular identifiers for immune sequencing clone quantification. TCRdb fed the PCR reads into MiXCR, producing one record per CDR3 protein. The repertoire holds 68,000 or so distinct CDR3 sequences, around a sixth seen once, with 1.4% to 1.5% in the top ten. The sample was naive CD8+ T cells from blood, with Jurkat cell RNA spiked in. The subset was: FACS-sorted CD8+CD4-CCR7+CD45RA+ naive T cells. The receptor's source is a human donor in good health. Some libraries in this study had Jurkat cell RNA spiked in.

The DNA of the CDR3 is TGTGCCAGCAGCCCAACCCTAGGGGGACCCTACGAGCAGTACTTC. Residues: CASSPTLGGPYEQYF. The chain uses TRBV7-8 and TRBJ2-7, with a possible D match to TRBD1 (6 bases). CDR3 length: 15 amino acids. The V and J ends lost 5 bases and 2 bases respectively, with 16 bases between them. Germline CDR1 SGHVS, CDR2 FQNEAQ.